This note documents a single TCR beta chain sequence. This sample also contains other DNA sequences that code for the same CDR3. Germline V gene data show CDR1 as GTSNPN and CDR2 as SVGIG (reference sequence). The CDR3 totals 13 residues. V lost 5 bases and J lost 0, with 8 bases in between. This entry comes from a study of OX40 agonist ivuxolimab in advanced cancers. Study-level background: An anti-OX40 (CD134) antibody with agonistic activity, ivuxolimab, was administered to patients. The study gave patients intravenous ivuxolimab at 0.01 to 10 mg/kg every 2 weeks. Each dose-escalation patient presented with hepatocellular carcinoma, melanoma, renal cell or head and neck cancer.

Only in-frame clones appear in the TCRdb table, and some are missing; sequencing was by immunoSEQ multiplex PCR. The table lists just over 60,000 clones, 92% of them singletons. Sequencing was performed on CD4+ or CD8+ T cells sorted from blood, taken in a trial of the OX40 agonist ivuxolimab. The chain uses TRBV30 and TRBJ1-3; D gene unclear. This TCR was recovered from an adult with an advanced solid tumor such as melanoma, head and neck, liver or kidney cancer. The CDR3 DNA reads as TGTGCCTGGTCTATAATCTCTGGAAACACCATATATTTT. It translates to CAWSIISGNTIYF.